The table lists the clone carrying this T cell receptor beta chain with a count of one. Its antigen is currently unknown. The same CDR3 is also encoded by other DNA sequences in this sample. Method: immunoSEQ multiplex PCR; TCRdb's copy keeps in-frame clones and lacks some. The sample has 850,000 to 1,200,000 clones, more than 60% seen once. The source of the sample is a study of shared clonotypes between healthy human individuals. Study-wide results and limits: Sampling covered blood only; tissue repertoires likely differ.

The V gene lost 3 bases and the J gene lost 1 base, with 10 bases spanning the gap. CDR1 is SQVTM, CDR2 ANQGSEA, per germline. This CDR3 spans 14 amino acids. This chain connects TRBV29-1 to TRBJ1-5; D gene uncertain. This sequence was found in a young man in good health. Sequencing was carried out using memory CD4+ T cells sorted from blood. Indicated subset: CD45RA-negative fraction. CDR3: CSVDGGGSNQPQHF. CDR3 sequence (DNA): TGCAGCGTTGACGGAGGCGGAAGCAATCAGCCCCAGCATTTT.